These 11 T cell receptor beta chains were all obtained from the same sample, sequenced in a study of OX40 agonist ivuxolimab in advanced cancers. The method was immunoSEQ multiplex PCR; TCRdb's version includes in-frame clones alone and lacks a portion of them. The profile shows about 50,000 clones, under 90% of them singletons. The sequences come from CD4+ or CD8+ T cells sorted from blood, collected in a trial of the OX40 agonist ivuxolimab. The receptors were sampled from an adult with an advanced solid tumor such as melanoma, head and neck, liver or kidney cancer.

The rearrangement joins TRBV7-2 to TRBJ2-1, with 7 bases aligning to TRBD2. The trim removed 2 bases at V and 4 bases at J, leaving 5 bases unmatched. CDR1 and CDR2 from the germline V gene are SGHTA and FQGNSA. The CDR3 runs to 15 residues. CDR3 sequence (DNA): TGTGCCAGCAGCTTATCAGCGGGGAATTACAATGAGCAGTTCTTC. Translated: CASSLSAGNYNEQFF.

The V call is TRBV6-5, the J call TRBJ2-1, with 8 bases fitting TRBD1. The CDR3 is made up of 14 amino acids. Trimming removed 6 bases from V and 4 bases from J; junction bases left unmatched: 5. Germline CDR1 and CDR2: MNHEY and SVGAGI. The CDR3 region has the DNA TGTGCCAGCAGGAGGACAGGGCGATACAATGAGCAGTTCTTC. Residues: CASRRTGRYNEQFF.

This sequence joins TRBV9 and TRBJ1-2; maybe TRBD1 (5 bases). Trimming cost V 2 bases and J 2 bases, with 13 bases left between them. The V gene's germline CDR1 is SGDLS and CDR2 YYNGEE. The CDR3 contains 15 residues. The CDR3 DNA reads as TGTGCCAGCAGCGTTGGGCAGGGCGAAAACTATGGCTACACCTTC. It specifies CASSVGQGENYGYTF.

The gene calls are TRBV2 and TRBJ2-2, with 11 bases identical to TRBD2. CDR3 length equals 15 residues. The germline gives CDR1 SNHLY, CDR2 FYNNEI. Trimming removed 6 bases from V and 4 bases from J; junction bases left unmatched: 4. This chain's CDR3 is CASRLAGGLTGELFF. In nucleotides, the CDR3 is TGTGCCAGCAGGCTAGCGGGGGGACTCACCGGGGAGCTGTTTTTT.

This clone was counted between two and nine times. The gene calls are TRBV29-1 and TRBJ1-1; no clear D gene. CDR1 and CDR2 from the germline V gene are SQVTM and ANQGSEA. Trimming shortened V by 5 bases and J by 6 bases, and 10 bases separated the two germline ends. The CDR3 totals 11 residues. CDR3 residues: CSVNPASEAFF. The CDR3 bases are TGCAGCGTTAACCCCGCATCTGAAGCTTTCTTT.

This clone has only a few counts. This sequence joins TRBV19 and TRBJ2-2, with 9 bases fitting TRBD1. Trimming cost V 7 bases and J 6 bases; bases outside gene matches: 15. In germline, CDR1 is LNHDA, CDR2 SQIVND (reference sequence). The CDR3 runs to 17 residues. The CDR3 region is CASTKRVQGAGSGELFF. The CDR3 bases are TGTGCCAGTACCAAAAGGGTACAGGGGGCTGGATCCGGGGAGCTGTTTTTT.

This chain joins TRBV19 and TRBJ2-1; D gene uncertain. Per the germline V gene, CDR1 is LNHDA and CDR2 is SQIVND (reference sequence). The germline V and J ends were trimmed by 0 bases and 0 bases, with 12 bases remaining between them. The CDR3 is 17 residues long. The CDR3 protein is CASSIEDVPSSYNEQFF. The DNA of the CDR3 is TGTGCCAGTAGTATAGAGGATGTCCCGAGCTCCTACAATGAGCAGTTCTTC.

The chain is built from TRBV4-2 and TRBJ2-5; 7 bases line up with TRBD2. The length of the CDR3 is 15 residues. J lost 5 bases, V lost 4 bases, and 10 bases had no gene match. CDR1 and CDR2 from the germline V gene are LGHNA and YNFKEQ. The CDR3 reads CASSRPGGGIETQYF. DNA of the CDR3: TGTGCCAGCAGCCGTCCTGGCGGGGGTATTGAGACCCAGTACTTC.

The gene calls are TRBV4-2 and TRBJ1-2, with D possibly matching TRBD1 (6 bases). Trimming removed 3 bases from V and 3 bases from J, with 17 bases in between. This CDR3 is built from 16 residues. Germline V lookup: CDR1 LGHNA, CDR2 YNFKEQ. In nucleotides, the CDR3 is TGTGCCAGCAGCCAGCTAACGGGACAAGGAGACTATGGCTACACCTTC. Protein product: CASSQLTGQGDYGYTF.

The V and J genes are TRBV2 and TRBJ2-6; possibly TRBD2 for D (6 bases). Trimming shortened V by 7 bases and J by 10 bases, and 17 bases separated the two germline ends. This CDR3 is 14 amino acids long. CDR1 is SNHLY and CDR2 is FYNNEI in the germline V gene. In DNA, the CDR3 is TGTGCCAGCAATTTACGTGCGGGGCTTAACGTCCTGACTTTC. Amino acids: CASNLRAGLNVLTF.

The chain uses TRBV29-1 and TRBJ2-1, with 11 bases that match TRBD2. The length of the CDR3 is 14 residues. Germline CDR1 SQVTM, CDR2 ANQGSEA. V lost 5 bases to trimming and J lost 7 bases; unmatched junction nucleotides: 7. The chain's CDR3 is CSVISGGAVNEQFF. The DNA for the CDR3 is TGCAGCGTTATTAGCGGGGGGGCTGTAAATGAGCAGTTCTTC.